Below, 9 T cell receptor beta chains from the same sample are listed, as sequenced in a study of identical twins. TCRdb re-called the 5' RACE reads with MiXCR, one entry per CDR3 protein. The sample carries around 450,000 distinct CDR3 sequences, 14% recorded once. In addition, the sample was reused for a study of yellow fever vaccine responses in identical twins.

The sample consisted of CD4+ T cells sorted from blood. The receptors originated from a woman aged 18-29 years in good health.

This clonotype has a handful of counts. The chain recombines TRBV18 with TRBJ2-5; D is ambiguous. CDR1 is KGHSH and CDR2 is LQKENI in the germline V gene. V was clipped by 3 bases and J by 4 bases, with 12 bases between them. The CDR3 sequence is 14 residues long. DNA of the CDR3: TGTGCCAGCTCACCTTGGCCGGGCCCAGAGACCCAGTACTTC. It is translated as CASSPWPGPETQYF.

This clonotype occurred a few times. For the CDR3, the DNA is TGTGCCAGCAGTTTAGTTGGGACTACAAATTACAATGAGCAGTTCTTC. Its protein is CASSLVGTTNYNEQFF. The chain carries TRBV27 and TRBJ2-1; 7 bases line up with TRBD2. CDR3 length: 16 amino acids. The trim removed 2 bases at V and 4 bases at J, leaving 8 bases unmatched. The germline V gene has CDR1 MNHEY and CDR2 SMNVEV (reference sequence).

This clonotype was recorded a few times. The chain couples TRBV7-9 to TRBJ2-3; no definite D call. Trimming left V 8 bases short and J 0 bases short, with 3 bases between. The CDR3 has 11 residues. From germline, CDR1 is SEHNR and CDR2 FQNEAQ (reference sequence). CDR3: CASESTDTQYF. CDR3 coding DNA: TGTGCCAGCGAAAGCACAGATACGCAGTATTTT.

The gene calls are TRBV12-3 or TRBV12-4 and TRBJ1-2; 7 bases map to TRBD1. The CDR3 contains 13 residues. With 6 bases clipped from V and 6 bases from J, the junction kept 7 bases outside the gene matches. CDR3 bases: TGTGCCAGCAGCCGCCTCACAGGGGATGGCTACACCTTC. It yields the protein CASSRLTGDGYTF.

This clonotype has more than one count but fewer than ten. The chain uses TRBV7-9 and TRBJ1-2; D perhaps matches TRBD1 (5 bases). The CDR3 spans 11 residues. Trimming took off 5 bases at V and 13 bases at J, with 14 bases between the two ends. Germline V gene lookup returns CDR1 SEHNR and CDR2 FQNEAQ (reference sequence). CDR3 sequence: CASSLARGSTF. The CDR3 nucleotides read TGTGCCAGCAGCCTGGCTAGGGGAAGCACCTTC. The whole variable domain, filled in from reference TRBV7-9 and TRBJ1-2, reads DTGVSQNPRHKITKRGQNVTFRCDPISEHNRLYWYRQTLGQGPEFLTYFQNEAQLEKSRLLSDRFSAERPKGSFSTLEIQRTEQGDSAMYLCASSLARGSTFGSGTRLTVV.

The rearrangement links TRBV7-8 to TRBJ2-1; 11 bases fit TRBD2. V shed 4 bases, J shed 1 base, and the junction held 6 bases outside the gene matches. CDR3 length: 17 amino acids. Germline values: CDR1 SGHVS, CDR2 FQNEAQ. The CDR3 loop reads CASSSRRLAGSYNEQFF. The CDR3 DNA is TGTGCCAGCAGCTCCCGGAGACTAGCGGGATCCTACAATGAGCAGTTCTTC. Variable domain in full (rest from reference TRBV7-8 and TRBJ2-1): GAGVSQSPRYKVAKRGQDVALRCDPISGHVSLFWYQQALGQGPEFLTYFQNEAQLDKSGLPSDRFFAERPEGSVSTLKIQRTQQEDSAVYLCASSSRRLAGSYNEQFFGPGTRLTVL.

This chain connects TRBV7-2 to TRBJ1-2; the match to TRBD1 covers 8 bases. There are 15 residues in the CDR3. Germline CDR1 and CDR2: SGHTA and FQGNSA. V trimming: 6 bases; J trimming: 7 bases; junction bases outside the gene matches: 13. In nucleotides, the CDR3 is TGTGCCAGCAGAGAAGGGACAGGATCCCCTAGTGGCTACACCTTC. This gives the protein CASREGTGSPSGYTF.

This chain connects TRBV6-5 to TRBJ2-7; TRBD1 agrees at 8 bases. V shed 4 bases and J 3 bases; nucleotides not matched to a gene: 5. Per the germline V gene, CDR1 is MNHEY and CDR2 is SVGAGI. The CDR3 is 14 amino acids. As DNA, the CDR3 is TGTGCCAGCAGTTTCCAAACAGGGGGCTACGAGCAGTACTTC. This codes for CASSFQTGGYEQYF.

CDR3 sequence: CATSGLRDSNQPQHF. The CDR3 nucleotides are TGTGCCACCTCAGGGTTGAGGGATAGCAATCAGCCCCAGCATTTT. The chain links TRBV6-1 to TRBJ1-5, with D maybe TRBD1 (5 bases). The V gene's germline CDR1 is MNHNS and CDR2 SASEGT. V was pared by 10 bases and J by 0 bases, with 16 bases between. The CDR3 sequence is 15 residues long.